This entry features one T cell receptor (beta chain) sequence. This clonotype was seen a handful of times. Its antigen is not yet known. No per-base quality is available; no much larger clone lies one base away. CDR1 GTSNPN and CDR2 SVGIG were looked up in the germline V gene (reference sequence). V gives up 0 bases and J gives up 5 bases, and the segment between their germline ends measures 7 bases. Counted from cysteine to phenylalanine, this CDR3 has 12 amino acids. The retained sequence is limited to the CDR3, 36 bases, with the frame set at the first base. High-throughput TCR beta sequencing profiled peripheral blood CD8+ and CD4+ T cells from healthy donors, Susac syndrome patients and multiple sclerosis patients. Treatment-naive patients with stable or active relapsing-remitting disease fulfilling revised McDonald criteria were used as multiple sclerosis controls. Bulk CD8+ and CD4+ T cells were purified by magnetic negative isolation, while CD8+ TEMRA cells were enriched using FACS. Blood was drawn into EDTA tubes, processed within 24 hours, and PBMCs were isolated by density gradient centrifugation. PBMCs intended for TCR sequencing were cryopreserved in liquid nitrogen and thawed later in a water bath at 37 degrees C. The sorted or isolated CD4+, CD8+ and CD8+ TEMRA cells reached a purity of at least 90%.

RNA was extracted with the RNeasy kit and about 0.5 to 1 ug was reverse transcribed using random hexamers. TCR beta CDR3 regions were amplified with the immunoSEQ multiplex PCR assay covering 54 Vbeta and 13 Jbeta segments. To correct PCR amplification bias, a synthetic template baseline was used for both primer optimization and computational correction. In the paper's pipeline: Reads were assigned to V, D and J genes according to IMGT and analyzed in immunoSEQ Analyzer, with only productive sequences retained. To calculate clonality, Shannon entropy was normalized by log2 of the number of productive unique sequences and then subtracted from one. For each patient and control, public and private clones were evaluated among the 100 most prevalent clones. Susac-specific clones were defined as absent from healthy and MS cohorts, over a thousand published viral clones and other ImmuneACCESS disease sequences. TCRdb handled the public reads itself, with Q25 trimming in fastp and clone calling in MiXCR, and kept productive beta chains. Entries that share a CDR3 protein sequence are merged under the most common genes and DNA. TCRdb, not the original authors, processed these V and J calls. For this sample there are about 200,000 distinct CDR3 sequences; 95% appear just once. Just over 0.08% of the sample lies in the top ten.

These data come from a study of CD8 T cells in Susac syndrome (dated by TCRdb to the late 2010s). At the level of the whole study: Repertoire sequencing was used to test whether CD8+ T cell activation and differentiation in Susac syndrome was antigen driven.

The investigation overall reported the following: The TCR sequencing and HLA analysis was acknowledged to have included a relatively small number of individuals.

Sequencing was performed on CD4+ T cells from PBMCs. The sequence was collected from a human donor with multiple sclerosis. This chain is built from TRBV30 and TRBJ1-2, with the D gene not clear enough to name. The CDR3 protein is CAWSVGGYGYTF. The DNA reads TGTGCCTGGAGTGTCGGCGGGTATGGCTACACCTTC.